Following are 27 T cell receptor beta chains from one sample sequenced in a study of blood T cell repertoires in COVID-19. Sequencing was performed with immunoSEQ multiplex PCR; in TCRdb, only in-frame clones are kept and a portion is missing. There are some 390,000 clones in the sample; 87% occur only once, and approximately 2.4% lies in the top ten. Sequenced material: peripheral blood. The source of these receptors is a woman in her sixties with COVID-19, enrolled during active disease.

This chain uses TRBV14 with TRBJ1-1, with D uncertain. The CDR3 sequence is 14 residues long. The V end was cut by 4 bases, the J end by 1 base, with 10 bases between. Germline V gene sequence: CDR1 SGHDN, CDR2 FVKESK. This CDR3 is CASSPDLTNTEAFF. Here the CDR3 DNA reads TGTGCCAGCAGCCCGGACTTAACGAACACTGAAGCTTTCTTT.

The chain joins TRBV9 to TRBJ2-5, with 8 positions matching TRBD2. V lost 4 bases and J lost 4; bases outside the gene matches: 12. The CDR3 totals 16 residues. CDR1 SGDLS and CDR2 YYNGEE come from the germline V gene. CDR3 sequence (DNA): TGTGCCAGCAGCCCCCGGACTAGCCTGGGGGCAGAGACCCAGTACTTC. This translates into CASSPRTSLGAETQYF.

A word on this clone: Other nucleotide sequences in the sample specify the same CDR3. This chain uses TRBV19 with TRBJ2-7, with 7 bases that match TRBD2. The CDR3 is made up of 15 amino acids. V shed 1 base and J 0 bases; nucleotides not matched to a gene: 3. Germline V gives CDR1 LNHDA, CDR2 SQIVND (reference sequence). CDR3 region: CASSIGRGSSYEQYF. In DNA form, the CDR3 reads TGTGCCAGTAGTATAGGGCGGGGGAGCTCCTACGAGCAGTACTTC.

The V call is TRBV28, the J call TRBJ1-1; maybe TRBD1 (5 bases). The CDR3 has 14 residues. Trimming removed 10 bases from V and 0 bases from J, with 15 bases in between. Germline assignment: CDR1 MDHEN and CDR2 SYDVKM. The CDR3 protein is CATTTGGVNTEAFF. In nucleotides, the CDR3 is TGTGCCACCACGACTGGGGGGGTGAACACTGAAGCTTTCTTT.

The chain combines TRBV7-3 with TRBJ2-2, with TRBD1 matching 9 bases. Trimming removed 4 bases from V and 5 bases from J; junction bases left unmatched: 8. The germline V gene encodes CDR1 SGHTA and CDR2 FQGTGA. The CDR3 spans 16 residues. The CDR3 nucleotides are TGTGCCAGCAGCTCTACAGGGGGCGCGGGGACCGGGGAGCTGTTTTTT. Residues: CASSSTGGAGTGELFF.

This clone was counted only a few times. The rearrangement links TRBV5-4 to TRBJ2-4, with a tentative D call TRBD2 (6 bases). The CDR3 covers 15 residues. Germline values: CDR1 SGHNT, CDR2 YYREEE (reference sequence). Trimming pared 2 bases from V and 0 bases from J, leaving 9 bases between. The CDR3 sequence is CASSFVGGAKNIQYF. The CDR3 DNA reads as TGTGCCAGCAGCTTCGTGGGGGGAGCCAAAAACATTCAGTACTTC.

CDR3 sequence: CASSMGSGGAGELFF. The CDR3 DNA sequence: TGTGCCAGCAGCATGGGTAGCGGGGGTGCCGGGGAGCTGTTTTTT. J is TRBJ2-2 and V is TRBV9; TRBD2 aligns across 9 bases. V lost 4 bases and J lost 6; bases outside the gene matches: 7. Germline-derived CDR1 and CDR2 are SGDLS and YYNGEE. The CDR3 extends over 15 amino acids.

V is TRBV5-1 and J is TRBJ2-7, with 9 bases identical to TRBD1. Per the germline V gene, CDR1 is SGHRS and CDR2 is YFSETQ. V dropped 9 bases and J dropped 2; count of bases not matched to a gene: 9. This CDR3 is 14 amino acids long. CDR3 amino acids: CATSSGQGAYEQYF. For the CDR3, the DNA is TGCGCCACTTCGTCGGGACAGGGTGCCTACGAGCAGTACTTC. Full variable domain (rest looked up from reference TRBV5-1 and TRBJ2-7): KAGVTQTPRYLIKTRGQQVTLSCSPISGHRSVSWYQQTPGQGLQFLFEYFSETQRNKGNFPGRFSGRQFSNSRSEMNVSTLELGDSALYLCATSSGQGAYEQYFGPGTRLTVT.

This clone was seen ten or more times. This chain links TRBV6-5 with TRBJ2-1; D uncertain. Germline V gives CDR1 MNHEY, CDR2 SVGAGI. Trimming took off 6 bases at V and 6 bases at J, with 12 bases between the two ends. The CDR3 loop spans 13 amino acids. The CDR3 loop is CASRPPWSNEQFF. DNA for the CDR3: TGTGCCAGCAGACCTCCTTGGAGCAATGAGCAGTTCTTC.

The J gene is TRBJ2-7, the V gene TRBV11-2; D is uncertain. Germline V lookup: CDR1 SGHAT, CDR2 FQNNGV. This CDR3 is built from 16 residues. V shed 4 bases and J shed 0 bases, with 16 bases lying between them. The CDR3 DNA follows: TGTGCCAGCAGCTCACTCAATAGAGAGAGCTCCTACGAGCAGTACTTC. It encodes CASSSLNRESSYEQYF.

V gene TRBV4-2 combines with J gene TRBJ1-2; tentative D call: TRBD1 (5 bases). V was shortened by 3 bases and J by 0 bases, with 8 bases between the two germline ends. There are 14 residues in the CDR3. Germline lookup yields CDR1 LGHNA and CDR2 YNFKEQ. CDR3 sequence reads: CASSHAGTNYGYTF. CDR3 sequence (DNA): TGTGCCAGCAGCCACGCAGGGACTAACTATGGCTACACCTTC.

The chain carries TRBV7-3 and TRBJ2-1; TRBD2 matches at 10 bases. The CDR3 spans 15 residues. Germline V gene data show CDR1 as SGHTA and CDR2 as FQGTGA. V lost 5 bases and J lost 6; bases outside the gene matches: 7. CDR3 amino acids: CASSERGGASNEQFF. The DNA for the CDR3 is TGTGCCAGCAGCGAGCGGGGGGGCGCCTCCAATGAGCAGTTCTTC.

The CDR3 nucleotides are TGTGCCAGCAGCCCCCCCCGGGGGATTGAAAAACTGTTTTTT. Translating gives CASSPPRGIEKLFF. V gene TRBV7-9 combines with J gene TRBJ1-4; the D gene is possibly TRBD1 (5 bases). V dropped 5 bases and J dropped 7 bases, with 14 bases sitting between them. The CDR3 is 14 residues long. Germline CDR1 reads SEHNR; CDR2 reads FQNEAQ (reference sequence).

This sequence joins TRBV9 and TRBJ2-5, with TRBD1 matching 9 bases. This CDR3 has 16 residues. J was trimmed by 4 bases and V by 4 bases; bases with no gene match: 11. Germline assignment: CDR1 SGDLS and CDR2 YYNGEE. The CDR3 region is CASSPRQGGAGETQYF. In nucleotides, the CDR3 is TGTGCCAGCAGCCCCCGACAGGGGGGGGCCGGAGAGACCCAGTACTTC.

The chain recombines TRBV30 with TRBJ2-7, with TRBD2 matching over 10 bases. J gave up 1 base and V 3 bases, and 6 bases lay outside the gene matches. The CDR3 contains 15 residues. Looked up from germline, CDR1 is GTSNPN and CDR2 is SVGIG (reference sequence). Here the CDR3 reads CAWRLAGVISYEQYF. The CDR3 bases are TGTGCCTGGAGGCTAGCGGGGGTGATTTCCTACGAGCAGTACTTC.

This clone was seen once. The chain combines TRBV5-6 with TRBJ1-2; a weak D match, TRBD1 (6 bases). V shed 1 base and J shed 6 bases, with 13 bases lying between them. The CDR3 has 14 amino acids. Germline CDR1 reads SGHDT; CDR2 reads YYEEEE. The CDR3 sequence is CASSLRGRANGYTF. The CDR3 nucleotides read TGTGCCAGCAGCTTGAGGGGGAGAGCTAATGGCTACACCTTC.

The rearrangement links TRBV6-5 to TRBJ2-7, with 9 bases matching TRBD1. CDR1 and CDR2 (germline): MNHEY, SVGAGI. The CDR3 covers 14 residues. The V gene end was trimmed by 4 bases and the J gene end by 7 bases; junction bases not matched to a gene: 8. The chain's CDR3 is CASSSVGTGLEQYF. For the CDR3, the DNA is TGTGCCAGCAGTTCCGTAGGGACAGGGCTAGAGCAGTACTTC.

The CDR3 sequence is CAGGDSTYGYTF. CDR3 nucleotide sequence: TGTGCGGGGGGAGATTCTACCTATGGCTACACCTTC. The chain joins TRBV28 to TRBJ1-2; D might be TRBD1 (5 bases). The CDR3 loop spans 12 amino acids. Germline CDR1 reads MDHEN; CDR2 reads SYDVKM.

This clone was observed once. The chain joins TRBV10-3 to TRBJ2-3; 8 bases fit TRBD2. This CDR3 is built from 15 residues. Germline V gene lookup returns CDR1 ENHRY and CDR2 SYGVKD. V was pared by 6 bases and J by 5 bases, with 10 bases of the junction left unmatched. The CDR3 DNA follows: TGTGCCATCAGCCCCGGGGGGGGCCAGGTAGATACGCAGTATTTT. Amino acids: CAISPGGGQVDTQYF.

The gene calls are TRBV4-2 and TRBJ2-2; 8 nucleotides line up with TRBD1. The CDR3 has 18 amino acids. Germline V gene data show CDR1 as LGHNA and CDR2 as YNFKEQ. V gave up 1 base and J gave up 1 base; unmatched junction bases: 8. The CDR3 loop is CASSQVLTGVLNTGELFF. CDR3 DNA sequence: TGTGCCAGCAGCCAAGTCCTGACAGGGGTGCTGAACACCGGGGAGCTGTTTTTT.

This clone showed up just once. The chain carries TRBV25-1 and TRBJ2-5; possibly TRBD1 for D (7 bases). The germline CDR1 and CDR2 sequences are MGHDK and SYGVNS. The V and J ends lost 1 base and 1 base respectively, with 13 bases between them. This CDR3 has 16 amino acids. This CDR3 reads CASSEFRGTAQETQYF. The CDR3 DNA reads TGTGCCAGCAGTGAATTCCGCGGGACAGCCCAAGAGACCCAGTACTTC.

This chain links TRBV28 with TRBJ1-6; TRBD1 agrees at 9 bases. The CDR3 sequence is 15 residues long. Germline V CDR1 and CDR2: MDHEN, SYDVKM. The V and J ends lost 5 bases and 9 bases, in that order; junction bases with no gene match: 8. CDR3 sequence: CASSPPDRGASPLHF. CDR3 in DNA: TGTGCCAGCAGTCCGCCGGACAGGGGAGCTTCACCCCTCCACTTT.

The V call is TRBV5-4, the J call TRBJ2-1, with D tentatively TRBD2 (6 bases). Germline values: CDR1 SGHNT, CDR2 YYREEE (reference sequence). The CDR3 runs 14 residues. Trimming cost V 4 bases and J 6 bases, with 14 bases left between them. The CDR3 loop is CASSQNRDSNEQFF. The DNA for the CDR3 is TGTGCCAGCAGCCAAAACCGGGACTCCAATGAGCAGTTCTTC.

The rearrangement uses TRBV6-5 and TRBJ2-7; D might be TRBD2 (7 bases). The CDR3 totals 15 residues. The V and J ends lost 4 bases and 2 bases respectively, with 15 bases between them. CDR1 is MNHEY, CDR2 SVGAGI, per germline. CDR3 protein: CASSSRAGAAYEQYF. CDR3 DNA: TGTGCCAGCAGTTCCCGGGCGGGGGCCGCCTACGAGCAGTACTTC.

This chain joins TRBV4-1 and TRBJ1-2; maybe TRBD1 (6 bases). In germline, CDR1 is MGHRA, CDR2 YSYEKL. The ends were cut back, 4 bases at V and 3 bases at J, with 21 bases in the middle. There are 17 residues in the CDR3. This CDR3 is CASSLSPAGTLDYGYTF. The CDR3 DNA sequence: TGCGCCAGCAGCCTAAGCCCAGCCGGGACATTGGACTATGGCTACACCTTC.

The J gene is TRBJ2-3, the V gene TRBV5-1; possible D gene TRBD1, 7 bases. Germline V gene sequence: CDR1 SGHRS, CDR2 YFSETQ. The CDR3 sequence is 15 residues long. Trimming cost V 4 bases and J 2 bases, with 14 bases left between them. The CDR3: CASSPRDRDTDTQYF. In DNA form, the CDR3 reads TGCGCCAGCAGCCCGCGGGACAGAGACACAGATACGCAGTATTTT.

The chain has TRBV5-5 and TRBJ1-2, with D unclear. Germline CDR1 reads SGHKS; CDR2 reads YYEKEE (reference sequence). Trimming took off 3 bases at V and 4 bases at J, with 13 bases between the two ends. This CDR3 is built from 14 residues. CDR3 nucleotide sequence: TGTGCCAGCAGCTCCTATCCGGGTCTCTATGGCTACACCTTC. Protein sequence: CASSSYPGLYGYTF.